This TCR beta chain was identified in a study of spatial heterogeneity in lung cancer. The germline V gene encodes CDR1 SGHTA and CDR2 FQGNSA. The CDR3 spans 13 residues. After removal of 6 bases from V and 5 bases from J, the junction contained 3 bases not matched to a gene. Via MiXCR, TCRdb re-called the 5' RACE reads, giving one row per CDR3 protein. The data show about 10,000 distinct CDR3 sequences, with about an eighth seen just once and around 14% held by the top ten. Time point noted: sample taken at primary tumor resection. Frozen PBMC, nontumor lung or tumor provided whole RNA, which was sequenced unsorted. Judged by abundance, this clonotype is medium-sized. The antigen is not known. Study results and limitations: Ubiquitous nonsynonymous mutations were tracked by counts of ubiquitous expanded TCRs, and regional ones by counts of regional expanded TCRs. Mutation counts in tumors were tracked by counts of expanded intratumoral alpha and beta TCRs.

This receptor was identified in a female donor with early-stage non-small cell lung cancer. The input for sequencing was lung tumor tissue, taken at surgery. The chain employs TRBV7-2 and TRBJ2-3; the match to TRBD2 covers 9 bases. The CDR3 region is CASSISGRDTQYF. For the CDR3, the DNA is TGTGCCAGCAGTATTAGCGGGAGAGATACGCAGTATTTT.